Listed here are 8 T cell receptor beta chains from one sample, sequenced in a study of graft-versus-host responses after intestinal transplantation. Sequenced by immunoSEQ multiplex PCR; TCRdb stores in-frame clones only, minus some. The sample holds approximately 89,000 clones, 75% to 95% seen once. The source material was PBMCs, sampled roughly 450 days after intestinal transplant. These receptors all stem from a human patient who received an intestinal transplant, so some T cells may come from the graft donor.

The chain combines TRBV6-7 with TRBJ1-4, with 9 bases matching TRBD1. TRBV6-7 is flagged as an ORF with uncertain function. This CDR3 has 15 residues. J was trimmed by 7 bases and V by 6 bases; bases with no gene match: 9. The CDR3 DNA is TGTGCCAGCAGCCTACCGGGACAGGGTGGTGAAAAACTGTTTTTT. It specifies CASSLPGQGGEKLFF.

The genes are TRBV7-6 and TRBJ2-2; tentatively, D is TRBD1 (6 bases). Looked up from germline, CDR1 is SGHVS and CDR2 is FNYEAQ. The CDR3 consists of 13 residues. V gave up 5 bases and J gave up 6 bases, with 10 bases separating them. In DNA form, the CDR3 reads TGTGCCAGCAGCCAGACAGGCCCCGGGGAGCTGTTTTTT. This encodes CASSQTGPGELFF. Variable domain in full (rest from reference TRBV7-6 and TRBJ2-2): GAGVSQSPRYKVTKRGQDVALRCDPISGHVSLYWYRQALGQGPEFLTYFNYEAQQDKSGLPNDRFSAERPEGSISTLTIQRTEQRDSAMYRCASSQTGPGELFFGEGSRLTVL.

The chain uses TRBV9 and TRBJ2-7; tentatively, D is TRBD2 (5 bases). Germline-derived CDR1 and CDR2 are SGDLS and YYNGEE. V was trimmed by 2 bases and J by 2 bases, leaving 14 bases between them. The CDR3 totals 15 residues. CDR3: CASSVGVSAAYEQYF. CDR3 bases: TGTGCCAGCAGCGTTGGGGTTAGCGCAGCCTACGAGCAGTACTTC.

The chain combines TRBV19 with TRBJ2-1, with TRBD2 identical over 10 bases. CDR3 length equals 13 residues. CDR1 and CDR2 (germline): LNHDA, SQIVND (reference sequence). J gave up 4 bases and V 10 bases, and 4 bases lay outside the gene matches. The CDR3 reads CATGAGGYNEQFF. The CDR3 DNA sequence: TGTGCCACGGGAGCGGGGGGGTACAATGAGCAGTTCTTC.

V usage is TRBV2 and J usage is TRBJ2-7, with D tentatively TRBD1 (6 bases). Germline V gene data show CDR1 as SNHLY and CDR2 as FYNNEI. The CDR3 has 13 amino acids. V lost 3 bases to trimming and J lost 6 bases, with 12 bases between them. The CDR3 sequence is CASSDQGQGEQYF. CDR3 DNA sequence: TGTGCCAGCAGTGACCAGGGGCAGGGCGAGCAGTACTTC.

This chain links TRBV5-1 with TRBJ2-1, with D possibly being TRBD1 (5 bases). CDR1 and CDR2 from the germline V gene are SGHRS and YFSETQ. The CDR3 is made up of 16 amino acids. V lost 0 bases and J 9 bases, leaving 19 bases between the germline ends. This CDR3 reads CASSLASAGKGGEQFF. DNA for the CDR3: TGCGCCAGCAGCTTGGCCTCGGCAGGGAAGGGTGGTGAGCAGTTCTTC.

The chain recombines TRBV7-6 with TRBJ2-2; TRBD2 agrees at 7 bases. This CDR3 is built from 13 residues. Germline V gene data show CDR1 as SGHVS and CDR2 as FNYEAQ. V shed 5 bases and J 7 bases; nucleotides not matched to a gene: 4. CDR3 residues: CASSGRVGGELFF. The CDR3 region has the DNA TGTGCCAGCAGCGGGAGGGTAGGCGGGGAGCTGTTTTTT.

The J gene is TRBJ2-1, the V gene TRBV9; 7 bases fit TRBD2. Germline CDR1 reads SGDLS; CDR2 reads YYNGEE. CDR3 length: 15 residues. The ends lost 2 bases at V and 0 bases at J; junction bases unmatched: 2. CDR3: CASSVSGVSYNEQFF. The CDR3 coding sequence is TGTGCCAGCAGCGTCAGCGGGGTCTCCTACAATGAGCAGTTCTTC.